This T cell receptor beta chain emerged from a study of blood T cell repertoires in COVID-19. In the authors' methods: Cell counts per sample came from amplifying reference gene primers. Clones were sequenced by immunoSEQ multiplex PCR, and TCRdb holds only the in-frame ones, with some missing. For V, J and clone size, that table is used; D and trimming come from the DNA. Of under 300,000 clones listed, roughly 89% are singletons. V gave up 7 bases and J gave up 4 bases; unmatched junction bases: 9. This CDR3 spans 14 amino acids. Germline V gives CDR1 MNHEY, CDR2 SVGAGI. The chain combines TRBV6-5 with TRBJ1-1; 7 bases line up with TRBD1. Sequencing was performed on peripheral blood. This TCR came from a woman aged 40 to 50 who had recovered from COVID-19. The CDR3 DNA reads TGTGCCAGCATCGGGCAGGGGGGCGGCACTGAAGCTTTCTTT. Translated, it gives CASIGQGGGTEAFF.